These T cell receptor beta chains were read from a single sample in a study of T cell responses to AZD1222 COVID-19 vaccine. The protocol was immunoSEQ multiplex PCR, while the TCRdb copy is restricted to in-frame clones and leaves out a portion. The data show 130,000 to 150,000 clones, 90% to 95% seen once. Sequencing used peripheral blood, obtained on day 0 of AZD1222 vaccination. These receptors all stem from an adult in good health. The CDR3 runs from the conserved cysteine through the conserved F or W. D genes are given only for firm matches.

V gene	CDR3 length	J gene	D gene	CDR3 protein
TRBV5-5	16	TRBJ2-1	TRBD2	CASSLVAGRAGNEQFF
TRBV5-1	13	TRBJ1-2	.	CASSWDGGPGYTF
TRBV6-6	22	TRBJ2-7	TRBD2	CASSLGTGLGLAGGPERYEQYF
TRBV10-2	16	TRBJ2-7	TRBD2	CASEPTGRGRDYEQYF
TRBV11-2	15	TRBJ2-7	.	CASSSTIGWAYEQYF
TRBV24-1	13	TRBJ1-2	.	CATSESEHYGYTF
TRBV7-2	19	TRBJ2-1	TRBD2	CASSLAATSAKSSYNEQFF
TRBV6-5	13	TRBJ1-3	.	CASFRDSGNTIYF
TRBV19	16	TRBJ1-2	.	CASSTTRKKAHGGYTF
TRBV2	14	TRBJ2-2	TRBD1	CASFRDRNTGELFF
TRBV11-3	17	TRBJ2-5	TRBD2	CASSDRAAGLVAETQYF
TRBV5-6	16	TRBJ2-7	TRBD2	CASSPGTSGRSFEQYF
TRBV29-1	15	TRBJ2-1	TRBD2	CSVEVAGGHKDEQFF
TRBV30	16	TRBJ2-7	TRBD2	CAWNYGLAGHSYEQYF
TRBV9	12	TRBJ1-1	.	CASSVGWGSAFF
TRBV20-1	11	TRBJ1-2	.	CSARGPESYTF
TRBV2	13	TRBJ1-1	TRBD1	CASIGLGQGVAFF
TRBV6-5	15	TRBJ1-3	.	CASSFSPYSGNTIYF
TRBV7-2	14	TRBJ1-1	TRBD1	CASRPGGPNTEAFF
TRBV27	13	TRBJ2-3	.	CASSWGATDTQYF
TRBV9	13	TRBJ1-2	.	CASSVDEGWGYTF
TRBV7-2	15	TRBJ1-5	.	CASSPHHRSGQPQHF
TRBV28	16	TRBJ1-5	.	CASSFPAILGNQPQHF
TRBV24-1	12	TRBJ1-2	.	CATSDLNGGYTF
TRBV27	16	TRBJ2-7	TRBD2	CASSLYPSGSSYEQYF
TRBV25-1	15	TRBJ1-4	TRBD1	CASSDHRTGLEKLFF
TRBV28	16	TRBJ1-1	TRBD1	CASSLRQGWKDTEAFF
TRBV30	14	TRBJ1-3	.	CAWSQGSHGNTIYF
TRBV6-5	15	TRBJ2-5	.	CASTFAADLEGTQYF
TRBV12-3/TRBV12-4	13	TRBJ1-2	.	CASGLGSNYGYTF
TRBV7-9	14	TRBJ1-3	.	CASSHVKTGNTIYF
TRBV7-2	16	TRBJ2-7	TRBD2	CASSFDFAGGIDEQYF
TRBV9	14	TRBJ1-2	TRBD1	CASSAYGQGYGYTF
TRBV28	15	TRBJ2-7	TRBD2	CASSFRAGVGHEQYF
TRBV2	12	TRBJ2-7	.	CASSEKGDEQYF
TRBV5-1	17	TRBJ1-1	.	CASSLGFRKGENTEAFF
TRBV11-3	19	TRBJ2-2	TRBD2	CASSTIGLAGNVVRWELFF
TRBV27	17	TRBJ2-6	TRBD1	CASGGTGPIGGANVLTF
TRBV19	13	TRBJ1-5	.	CASSLDRNQPQHF
TRBV14	15	TRBJ2-7	TRBD2	CASSLGLAGNYEQYF
TRBV5-1	13	TRBJ1-3	.	CASSFSSGNTIYF